One sample yielded the 8 T cell receptor beta chains listed below, sequenced in a study of T cell responses to AZD1222 COVID-19 vaccine. Profiling relied on immunoSEQ multiplex PCR, and the TCRdb table lists in-frame clones only, not all of them. The sample yields approximately 80,000 clones, around 90% seen once. The source was peripheral blood, collected on day 0 of MenACWY control vaccination. Every receptor here comes from an adult in good health.

The chain combines TRBV3-1 (or the pseudogene TRBV3-2) with TRBJ2-1; no clear D. V was trimmed by 0 bases and J by 0 bases, leaving 12 bases between them. Germline assignment: CDR1 LGHDT and CDR2 YNNKEL (reference sequence). The CDR3 length is 17 residues. CDR3 amino acids: CASSQDLGYSSYNEQFF. CDR3 coding DNA: TGTGCCAGCAGCCAAGATCTGGGCTATAGCTCCTACAATGAGCAGTTCTTC.

The rearrangement links TRBV7-3 to TRBJ2-2; TRBD2 aligns across 12 bases. With V trimmed by 5 bases and J by 8 bases, 12 bases remained unmatched. The CDR3 loop spans 17 amino acids. Germline V gene lookup returns CDR1 SGHTA and CDR2 FQGTGA. The CDR3 here is CASSPSSSGGAVGELFF. DNA for the CDR3: TGTGCCAGCAGCCCTTCCTCTAGCGGGGGGGCGGTTGGGGAGCTGTTTTTT.

The J gene is TRBJ1-1, the V gene TRBV29-1; D may be TRBD1 (6 bases). Germline V gene sequence: CDR1 SQVTM, CDR2 ANQGSEA. The CDR3 contains 12 residues. The germline V and J ends were trimmed by 6 bases and 5 bases, with 13 bases remaining between them. The CDR3 coding sequence is TGCAGCGTGAAACAGGGATGGACTGAAGCTTTCTTT. Translating it yields CSVKQGWTEAFF.

The gene calls are TRBV2 and TRBJ2-1; 9 bases fit TRBD2. CDR1 is SNHLY and CDR2 is FYNNEI in the germline V gene. J lost 15 bases, V lost 0 bases, and 15 bases had no gene match. The CDR3 has 16 amino acids. CDR3 in amino acids: CASSEARPSGALRGFF. CDR3 nucleotide sequence: TGTGCCAGCAGTGAAGCGAGGCCTAGCGGGGCTCTAAGGGGGTTCTTC.

The rearrangement uses TRBV30 and TRBJ1-5; D is perhaps TRBD1 (5 bases). V was cut by 1 base and J by 1 base, with 11 bases left in between. Germline CDR1 GTSNPN, CDR2 SVGIG (reference sequence). This CDR3 is built from 15 residues. CDR3 coding DNA: TGTGCCTGGAGTGAGGGGTCGGTGAGCAATCAGCCCCAGCATTTT. The encoded protein is CAWSEGSVSNQPQHF.

The rearrangement joins TRBV30 to TRBJ1-6; D remains ambiguous. The CDR3 spans 13 residues. Per germline, CDR1 GTSNPN and CDR2 SVGIG (reference sequence). Trimming took off 3 bases at V and 3 bases at J, with 6 bases between the two ends. The CDR3 here is CAWSRGYNSPLHF. CDR3 DNA: TGTGCCTGGAGCCGGGGCTATAATTCACCCCTCCACTTT.

The V gene is TRBV5-6, the J gene TRBJ2-1, with D hard to call. This CDR3 contains 14 residues. Germline CDR1 is SGHDT and CDR2 is YYEEEE. Deletions cut 5 bases from V and 9 bases from J, with 18 bases between. The CDR3 loop is CASSPEPTSVEQFF. The CDR3 coding sequence is TGTGCCAGCAGTCCTGAACCAACCTCGGTTGAGCAGTTCTTC. Full variable domain (rest looked up from reference TRBV5-6 and TRBJ2-1): DAGVTQSPTHLIKTRGQQVTLRCSPKSGHDTVSWYQQALGQGPQFIFQYYEEEERQRGNFPDRFSGHQFPNYSSELNVNALLLGDSALYLCASSPEPTSVEQFFGPGTRLTVL.

The V gene is TRBV6-5, the J gene TRBJ2-3; 8 nucleotides match TRBD1. V shed 7 bases and J 3 bases; nucleotides not matched to a gene: 3. CDR3 length: 13 amino acids. Germline values: CDR1 MNHEY, CDR2 SVGAGI. The CDR3 sequence: CASTRGQTDTQYF. The CDR3 DNA follows: TGTGCCAGCACCAGGGGGCAGACAGATACGCAGTATTTT.